This TCR beta chain was sequenced for a study of tumor-infiltrating lymphocytes in localized non-small cell lung cancer. Study-wide results and limits: Compared with uninvolved lung, tumors showed higher T cell infiltration by TCRbeta sequencing. Immunotypes IM1 and IM2 had similar TCR-derived T-cell fractions.

Within the sample, this clone is medium-sized. Antigen unknown. Assay used: immunoSEQ multiplex PCR; TCRdb lists only in-frame clones, some missing. The sample shows approximately 11,000 clones, 50% to 70% of them seen only once. J lost 0 bases, V lost 10 bases, and 6 bases had no gene match. The CDR3 is made up of 15 amino acids. CDR1 and CDR2 from the germline V gene are SNHLY and FYNNEI. This chain uses TRBV2 with TRBJ2-7; the match to TRBD2 covers 13 bases. Sequences were obtained from lung tumor tissue. The origin of this receptor is a human donor with non-small cell lung cancer. The CDR3 nucleotides read TGTGCCACTTTTGGGACTAGCGGGAACTCCTACGAGCAGTACTTC. Translation: CATFGTSGNSYEQYF.